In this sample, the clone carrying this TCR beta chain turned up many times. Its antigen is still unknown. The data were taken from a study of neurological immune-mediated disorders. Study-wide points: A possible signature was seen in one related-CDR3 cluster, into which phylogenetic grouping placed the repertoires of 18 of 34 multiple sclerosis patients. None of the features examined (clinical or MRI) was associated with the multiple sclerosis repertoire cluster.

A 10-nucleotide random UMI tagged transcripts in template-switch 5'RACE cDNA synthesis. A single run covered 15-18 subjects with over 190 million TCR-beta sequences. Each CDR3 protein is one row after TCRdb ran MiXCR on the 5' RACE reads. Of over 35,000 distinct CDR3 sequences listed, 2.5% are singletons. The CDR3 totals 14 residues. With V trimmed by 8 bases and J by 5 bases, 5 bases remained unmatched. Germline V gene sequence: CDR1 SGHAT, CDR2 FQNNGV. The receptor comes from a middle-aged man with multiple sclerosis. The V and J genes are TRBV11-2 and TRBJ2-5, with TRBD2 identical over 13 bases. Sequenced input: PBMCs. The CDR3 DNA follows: TGTGCCAGCTCCTCGGGACTAGCGGGGGAGACCCAGTACTTC. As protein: CASSSGLAGETQYF.